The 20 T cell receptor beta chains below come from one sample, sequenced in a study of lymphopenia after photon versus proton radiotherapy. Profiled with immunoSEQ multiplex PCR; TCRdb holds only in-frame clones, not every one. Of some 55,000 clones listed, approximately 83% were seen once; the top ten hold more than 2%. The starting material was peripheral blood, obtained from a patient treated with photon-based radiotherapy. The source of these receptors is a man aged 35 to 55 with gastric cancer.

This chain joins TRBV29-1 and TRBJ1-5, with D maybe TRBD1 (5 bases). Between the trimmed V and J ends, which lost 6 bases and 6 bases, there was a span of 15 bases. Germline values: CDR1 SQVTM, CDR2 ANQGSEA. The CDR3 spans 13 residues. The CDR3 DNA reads TGCAGCGTGGGGGGAGGGATGGGTCAGCCCCAGCATTTT. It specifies CSVGGGMGQPQHF. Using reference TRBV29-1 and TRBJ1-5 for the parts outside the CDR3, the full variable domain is SAVISQKPSRDICQRGTSLTIQCQVDSQVTMMFWYRQQPGQSLTLIATANQGSEATYESGFVIDKFPISRPNLTFSTLTVSNMSPEDSSIYLCSVGGGMGQPQHFGDGTRLSIL.

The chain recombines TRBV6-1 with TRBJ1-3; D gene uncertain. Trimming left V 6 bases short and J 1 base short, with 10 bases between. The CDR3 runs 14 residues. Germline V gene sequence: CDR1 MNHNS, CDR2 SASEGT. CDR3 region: CASSPPGSGNTIYF. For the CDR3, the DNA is TGTGCCAGCAGCCCCCCGGGGTCTGGAAACACCATATATTTT.

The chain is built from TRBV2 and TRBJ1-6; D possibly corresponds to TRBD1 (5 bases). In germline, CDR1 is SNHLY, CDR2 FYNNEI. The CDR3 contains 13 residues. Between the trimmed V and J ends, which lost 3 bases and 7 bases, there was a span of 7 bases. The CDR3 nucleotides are TGTGCCAGCAGTGATGACAGAAATTCACCCCTCCACTTT. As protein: CASSDDRNSPLHF.

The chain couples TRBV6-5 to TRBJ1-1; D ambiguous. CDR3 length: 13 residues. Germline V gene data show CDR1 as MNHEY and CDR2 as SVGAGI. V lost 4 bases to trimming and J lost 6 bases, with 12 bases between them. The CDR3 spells CASSSSKTPEAFF. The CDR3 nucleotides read TGTGCCAGCAGTTCTTCCAAGACCCCTGAAGCTTTCTTT.

CDR3 coding DNA: TGTGCCACCAGCACTGGACGGACCCGGTATAATTCACCCCTCCACTTT. Residues: CATSTGRTRYNSPLHF. The chain carries TRBV15 and TRBJ1-6, with D uncertain. Germline loops: CDR1 LNHNV, CDR2 YYDKDF (reference sequence). Trimming left V 4 bases short and J 4 bases short, with 14 bases between. The CDR3 loop spans 16 amino acids.

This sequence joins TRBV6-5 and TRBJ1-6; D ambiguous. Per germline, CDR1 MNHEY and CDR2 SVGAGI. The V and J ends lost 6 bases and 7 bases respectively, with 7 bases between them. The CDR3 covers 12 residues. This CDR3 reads CASSQLNSPLHF. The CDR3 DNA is TGTGCCAGCAGCCAACTCAATTCACCCCTCCACTTT.

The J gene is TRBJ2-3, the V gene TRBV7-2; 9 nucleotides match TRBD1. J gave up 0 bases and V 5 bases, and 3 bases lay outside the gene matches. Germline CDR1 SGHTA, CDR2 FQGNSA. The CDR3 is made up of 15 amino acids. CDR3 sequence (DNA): TGTGCCAGCAGCCCGGGACAGGGCAGCACAGATACGCAGTATTTT. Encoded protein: CASSPGQGSTDTQYF.

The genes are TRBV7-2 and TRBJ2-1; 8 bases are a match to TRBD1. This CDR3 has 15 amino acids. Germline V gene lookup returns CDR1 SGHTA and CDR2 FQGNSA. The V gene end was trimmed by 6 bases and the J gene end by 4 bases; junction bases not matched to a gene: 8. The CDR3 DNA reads TGTGCCAGCAGAGGCGACAGGGGAGGATACAATGAGCAGTTCTTC. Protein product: CASRGDRGGYNEQFF. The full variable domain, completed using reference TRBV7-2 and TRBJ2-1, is GAGVSQSPSNKVTEKGKDVELRCDPISGHTALYWYRQSLGQGLEFLIYFQGNSAPDKSGLPSDRFSAERTGGSVSTLTIQRTQQEDSAVYLCASRGDRGGYNEQFFGPGTRLTVL.

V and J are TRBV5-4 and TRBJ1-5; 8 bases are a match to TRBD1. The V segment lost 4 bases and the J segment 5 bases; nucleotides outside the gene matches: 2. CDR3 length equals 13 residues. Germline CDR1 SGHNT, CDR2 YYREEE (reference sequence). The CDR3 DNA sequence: TGTGCCAGCAGCCAACAGGGGGATCAGCCCCAGCATTTT. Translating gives CASSQQGDQPQHF.

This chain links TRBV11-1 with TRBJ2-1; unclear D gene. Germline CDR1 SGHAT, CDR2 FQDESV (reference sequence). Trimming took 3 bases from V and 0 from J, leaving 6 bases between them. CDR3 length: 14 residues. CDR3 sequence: CASSFGSSYNEQFF. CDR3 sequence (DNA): TGTGCCAGCAGCTTTGGCAGCTCCTACAATGAGCAGTTCTTC.

CDR3 residues: CASGGAGYEKLFF. The CDR3 nucleotides read TGTGCCAGCGGGGGGGCAGGGTATGAAAAACTGTTTTTT. The V call is TRBV2, the J call TRBJ1-4; a weak D match, TRBD1 (6 bases). The length of the CDR3 is 13 residues. From germline, CDR1 is SNHLY and CDR2 FYNNEI. V was cut by 8 bases and J by 6 bases, with 13 bases left in between.

Written as DNA, the CDR3 is TGTGCCAGCCAGAGGGGGCTCAATGAGCAGTTCTTC. This codes for CASQRGLNEQFF. The chain has TRBV2 and TRBJ2-1; 7 nucleotides match TRBD1. The J segment lost 6 bases and the V segment lost 8 bases, leaving 4 bases of the junction unmatched. The CDR3 length is 12 residues. Germline CDR1 and CDR2: SNHLY and FYNNEI.

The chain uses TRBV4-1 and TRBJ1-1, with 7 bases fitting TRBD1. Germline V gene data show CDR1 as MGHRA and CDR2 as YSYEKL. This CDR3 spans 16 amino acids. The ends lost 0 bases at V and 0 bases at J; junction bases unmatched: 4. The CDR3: CASSQDGTVLNTEAFF. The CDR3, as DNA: TGCGCCAGCAGCCAAGACGGGACAGTCTTGAACACTGAAGCTTTCTTT.

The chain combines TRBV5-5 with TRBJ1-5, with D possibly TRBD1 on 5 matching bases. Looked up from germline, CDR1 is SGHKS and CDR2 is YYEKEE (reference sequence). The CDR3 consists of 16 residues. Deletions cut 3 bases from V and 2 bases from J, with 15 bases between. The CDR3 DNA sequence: TGTGCCAGCAGCTCAAGGGAGTTGGGGGGCAATCAGCCCCAGCATTTT. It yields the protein CASSSRELGGNQPQHF.

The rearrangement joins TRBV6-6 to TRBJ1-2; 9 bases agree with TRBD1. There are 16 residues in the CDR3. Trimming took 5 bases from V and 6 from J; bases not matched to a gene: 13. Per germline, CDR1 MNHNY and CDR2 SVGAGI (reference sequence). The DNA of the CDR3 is TGTGCCAGCAGTCCAGCGGACTCGACAGGGGGAAATGGCTACACCTTC. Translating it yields CASSPADSTGGNGYTF.

CDR3 sequence (DNA): TGTGCCAGCAGTTTACGGCTTAACTATGGCTACACCTTC. Translating it yields CASSLRLNYGYTF. V and J are TRBV27 and TRBJ1-2; no reliable D call. The ends were cut back, 2 bases at V and 1 base at J, with 5 bases in the middle. The CDR3 extends over 13 amino acids. Per germline, CDR1 MNHEY and CDR2 SMNVEV (reference sequence).

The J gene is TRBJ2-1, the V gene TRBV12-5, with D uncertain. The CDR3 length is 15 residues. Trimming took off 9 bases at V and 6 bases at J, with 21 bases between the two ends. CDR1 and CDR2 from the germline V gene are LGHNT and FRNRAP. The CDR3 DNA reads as TGTGCTAGCGAAGACCTTAGACCTGGCGCCAATGAGCAGTTCTTC. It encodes CASEDLRPGANEQFF.

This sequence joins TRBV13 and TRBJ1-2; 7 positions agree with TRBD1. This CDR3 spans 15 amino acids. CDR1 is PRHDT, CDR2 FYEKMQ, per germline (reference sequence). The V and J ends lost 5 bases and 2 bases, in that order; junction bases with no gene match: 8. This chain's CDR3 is CASSPRDSLNYGYTF. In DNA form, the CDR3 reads TGTGCCAGCAGCCCCAGGGACAGCCTCAACTATGGCTACACCTTC.

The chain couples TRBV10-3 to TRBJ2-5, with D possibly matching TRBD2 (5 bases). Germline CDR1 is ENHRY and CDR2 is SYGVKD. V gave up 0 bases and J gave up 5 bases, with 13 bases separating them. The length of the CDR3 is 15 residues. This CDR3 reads CAISESGKGGETQYF. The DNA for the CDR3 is TGTGCCATCAGTGAGTCGGGAAAGGGCGGGGAGACCCAGTACTTC.

This CDR3 reads CASSQRQAGANVLTF. CDR3 nucleotides: TGCGCCAGCTCGCAACGACAGGCTGGGGCCAACGTCCTGACTTTC. The chain couples TRBV10-2 to TRBJ2-6; possible D gene TRBD1, 6 bases. Per the germline V gene, CDR1 is WSHSY and CDR2 is SAAADI. The length of the CDR3 is 15 residues. The V end lost 8 bases, the J end lost 2 bases, and 13 bases lay between the germline ends.